The clone carrying this T cell receptor beta chain has a count of ten or more. Its antigen is not known. This CDR3 contains 15 residues. V gave up 7 bases and J gave up 6 bases, with 22 bases separating them. TCRdb re-derived calls from the 5' RACE reads in MiXCR, one entry per CDR3 protein. The data show 700,000 or so distinct CDR3 sequences, 8.6% seen once. This record comes from a study of identical twins. General study findings and limits: For cord blood, abundant beta clonotypes had fewer insertions, unlike memory repertoires, which showed none. Compared with models, monozygotic twins showed more out-of-frame TCR alpha sharing.

These data were likewise used in another study, on yellow fever vaccine responses in identical twins.

The sequenced sample consisted of PBMCs. The TCR comes from a woman under 30 in good health. The gene calls are TRBV12-3 or TRBV12-4 and TRBJ2-7; D gene uncertain. CDR3 DNA: TGTGCCAGCACCTACCGGGCAGTTCTAAACAGCGAGCAGTACTTC. Amino acid sequence: CASTYRAVLNSEQYF.